A single sample gave rise to the 30 T cell receptor beta chains below, sequenced in a study of blood T cell repertoires in COVID-19. Generated by immunoSEQ multiplex PCR, the TCRdb table keeps only in-frame clones and is missing some. The sample has just over 300,000 clones; 85% to 90% are singletons. Sequenced input: PBMCs or T cells enriched from blood (not recorded which). Receptor source: a young woman with acute COVID-19.

The chain employs TRBV28 and TRBJ1-2; D is perhaps TRBD1 (5 bases). CDR1 MDHEN and CDR2 SYDVKM come from the germline V gene. The CDR3 extends over 15 amino acids. The V end lost 7 bases, the J end lost 4 bases, and 19 bases lay between the germline ends. The CDR3, as DNA: TGTGCCAGCACCACCCCCCGGGGGGGAATCTATGGCTACACCTTC. Amino acid sequence: CASTTPRGGIYGYTF.

The chain uses TRBV28 and TRBJ1-5; TRBD1 might be the D (5 bases). Germline V CDR1 and CDR2: MDHEN, SYDVKM. Between the trimmed V and J ends, which lost 1 base and 4 bases, there was a span of 11 bases. The CDR3 is made up of 15 amino acids. The CDR3, as DNA: TGTGCCAGCAGTTTATTGGACGGGGGGAATCAGCCCCAGCATTTT. Its protein is CASSLLDGGNQPQHF.

The rearrangement joins TRBV30 to TRBJ1-3; 8 positions agree with TRBD1. V lost 1 base to trimming and J lost 0 bases; unmatched junction nucleotides: 17. The CDR3 has 20 amino acids. CDR1 and CDR2 (germline): GTSNPN, SVGIG (reference sequence). The CDR3 region has the DNA TGTGCCTGGAGTGCCTTAAGGACAGGGCCCAACCTAATCTCTGGAAACACCATATATTTT. It translates to CAWSALRTGPNLISGNTIYF.

The rearrangement uses TRBV7-9 and TRBJ1-5, with TRBD1 identical over 9 bases. The CDR3 length is 18 residues. Germline V gene data show CDR1 as SEHNR and CDR2 as FQNEAQ (reference sequence). V lost 1 base and J lost 6; bases outside the gene matches: 13. The CDR3 DNA sequence: TGTGCCAGCAGCTTAGTCGCGGGACAGGGAAGTCCGGCTCAGCCCCAGCATTTT. Amino acids: CASSLVAGQGSPAQPQHF.

The chain is built from TRBV18 and TRBJ2-3; 10 positions agree with TRBD1. Germline V gene sequence: CDR1 KGHSH, CDR2 LQKENI. The CDR3 is 16 amino acids. The V and J ends lost 3 bases and 3 bases, in that order; junction bases with no gene match: 6. CDR3 sequence: CASSPWRQGATDTQYF. The DNA for the CDR3 is TGTGCCAGCTCACCCTGGCGACAGGGGGCTACAGATACGCAGTATTTT.

The chain couples TRBV11-3 to TRBJ2-1; no clear D gene. Germline CDR1 is SGHNT and CDR2 is YENEEA. The V gene lost 1 base and the J gene lost 4 bases, with 11 bases spanning the gap. The length of the CDR3 is 15 residues. This chain's CDR3 is CASSLGLSRYNEQFF. The CDR3 DNA sequence: TGTGCCAGCAGCTTAGGTCTATCCCGTTACAATGAGCAGTTCTTC.

The table lists this clone with a count of one. The rearrangement uses TRBV10-3 and TRBJ2-3; 7 bases map to TRBD1. Germline CDR1 reads ENHRY; CDR2 reads SYGVKD. This CDR3 contains 14 residues. J lost 2 bases, V lost 6 bases, and 5 bases had no gene match. For the CDR3, the DNA is TGTGCCATCAGAAGGGACAGTAACACAGATACGCAGTATTTT. Translating gives CAIRRDSNTDTQYF.

The rearrangement uses TRBV27 and TRBJ1-4; 8 bases are shared with TRBD1. With V trimmed by 4 bases and J by 7 bases, 11 bases remained unmatched. The CDR3 covers 16 residues. Germline CDR1 and CDR2: MNHEY and SMNVEV (reference sequence). The CDR3 nucleotides read TGTGCCAGCAGTTCTCAGACAGGGGCGGGACGTGAAAAACTGTTTTTT. Its translation is CASSSQTGAGREKLFF.

The J gene is TRBJ1-5, the V gene TRBV28; D is perhaps TRBD1 (6 bases). In germline, CDR1 is MDHEN, CDR2 SYDVKM. V lost 1 base and J 2 bases, leaving 12 bases between the germline ends. The CDR3 has 16 amino acids. The DNA of the CDR3 is TGTGCCAGCAGTTTATCTTGGGCAGGGGGCAATCAGCCCCAGCATTTT. Translating gives CASSLSWAGGNQPQHF.

This rearrangement joins TRBV3-1 (or the pseudogene TRBV3-2) to TRBJ1-2, with D unclear. Germline CDR1 reads LGHDT; CDR2 reads YNNKEL (reference sequence). V lost 2 bases and J lost 2, with 9 bases in between. The CDR3 length is 14 residues. CDR3 amino acids: CASSQNAGNYGYTF. DNA of the CDR3: TGTGCCAGCAGCCAAAACGCGGGGAACTATGGCTACACCTTC.

This sequence joins TRBV28 and TRBJ1-5, with D possibly matching TRBD1 (6 bases). This CDR3 contains 14 residues. V gave up 3 bases and J gave up 5 bases, with 11 bases separating them. Germline V gene sequence: CDR1 MDHEN, CDR2 SYDVKM. The CDR3 bases are TGTGCCAGCAGTTTCGGACAGCCCTATCAGCCCCAGCATTTT. It is translated as CASSFGQPYQPQHF. The variable domain in full, with the rest retrieved from reference TRBV28 and TRBJ1-5, is DVKVTQSSRYLVKRTGEKVFLECVQDMDHENMFWYRQDPGLGLRLIYFSYDVKMKEKGDIPEGYSVSREKKERFSLILESASTNQTSMYLCASSFGQPYQPQHFGDGTRLSIL.

The V call is TRBV19, the J call TRBJ2-2, with 10 bases that match TRBD2. Germline V gene sequence: CDR1 LNHDA, CDR2 SQIVND (reference sequence). Losses at the gene ends were 3 bases for V and 4 bases for J; bases not matched to a gene: 5. The CDR3 spans 16 residues. The CDR3 reads CASSISSGRTTGELFF. In nucleotides, the CDR3 is TGTGCCAGTAGTATTTCTAGCGGGAGAACCACCGGGGAGCTGTTTTTT.

The chain employs TRBV7-2 and TRBJ1-1, with D possibly matching TRBD1 (6 bases). The germline V gene has CDR1 SGHTA and CDR2 FQGNSA. The V end lost 7 bases, the J end lost 7 bases, and 16 bases lay between the germline ends. The CDR3 has 13 residues. CDR3 coding DNA: TGTGCCAGCAACTCAAATAGGGGGGGTGAAGCTTTCTTT. It is translated as CASNSNRGGEAFF.

V and J are TRBV6-2 or TRBV6-3 and TRBJ2-2; 7 positions match TRBD1. Germline-derived CDR1 and CDR2 are MNHEY and SVGEGT. V shed 2 bases and J 4 bases; nucleotides not matched to a gene: 7. CDR3 length: 16 amino acids. CDR3 sequence (DNA): TGTGCCAGCAGTTACCCTGGGACAGTAGGCACCGGGGAGCTGTTTTTT. This codes for CASSYPGTVGTGELFF.

The J gene is TRBJ2-7, the V gene TRBV12-5, with 8 bases identical to TRBD1. This CDR3 has 16 residues. Germline trimming cut 4 bases from V and 0 bases from J; bases unmatched to any gene: 8. CDR1 LGHNT and CDR2 FRNRAP come from the germline V gene. The CDR3 sequence is CASGSPGGSGSYEQYF. The CDR3 bases are TGTGCTAGTGGTTCTCCAGGGGGCTCTGGCTCCTACGAGCAGTACTTC. The full variable domain, its missing parts supplied by reference TRBV12-5 and TRBJ2-7, is DARVTQTPRHKVTEMGQEVTMRCQPILGHNTVFWYRQTMMQGLELLAYFRNRAPLDDSGMPKDRFSAEMPDATLATLKIQPSEPRDSAVYFCASGSPGGSGSYEQYFGPGTRLTVT.

This rearrangement joins TRBV7-9 to TRBJ1-1; no definite D call. CDR1 is SEHNR, CDR2 FQNEAQ, per germline (reference sequence). V lost 8 bases and J lost 7, with 11 bases in between. This CDR3 has 11 amino acids. This CDR3 reads CASSPGLEAFF. In DNA form, the CDR3 reads TGTGCCAGCTCTCCAGGCCTTGAAGCTTTCTTT.

The chain combines TRBV7-3 with TRBJ2-6; 9 nucleotides align to TRBD1. Germline V gene data show CDR1 as SGHTA and CDR2 as FQGTGA. The V segment lost 4 bases and the J segment 3 bases; nucleotides outside the gene matches: 7. CDR3 length: 17 residues. The chain's CDR3 is CASSWDRVSVGANVLTF. In DNA, the CDR3 is TGTGCCAGCAGCTGGGACAGGGTATCGGTTGGGGCCAACGTCCTGACTTTC.

This clone was seen a handful of times. The V call is TRBV3-1 (or the pseudogene TRBV3-2), the J call TRBJ2-1; TRBD2 agrees at 8 bases. This CDR3 is 13 amino acids long. V lost 8 bases, J lost 6 bases, and 6 bases stayed unmatched. Germline values: CDR1 LGHDT, CDR2 YNNKEL (reference sequence). CDR3 nucleotides: TGTGCCAGCTCGGGAGGGCCTGGCAATGAGCAGTTCTTC. Translation: CASSGGPGNEQFF.

The rearrangement uses TRBV28 and TRBJ1-2; D is perhaps TRBD1 (5 bases). Germline CDR1 MDHEN, CDR2 SYDVKM. The germline V and J ends were trimmed by 3 bases and 3 bases, with 14 bases remaining between them. The CDR3 is 15 amino acids. CDR3 in DNA: TGTGCCAGCAGTTTGGGGGGGGTGTTTGACTATGGCTACACCTTC. Amino acid sequence: CASSLGGVFDYGYTF.

The CDR3 sequence: CASTRAGGEQYF. The CDR3 nucleotides read TGTGCCAGCACTAGGGCGGGGGGCGAGCAGTACTTC. The chain recombines TRBV6-5 with TRBJ2-7; 8 nucleotides agree with TRBD2. Looked up from germline, CDR1 is MNHEY and CDR2 is SVGAGI. Losses at the gene ends were 7 bases for V and 6 bases for J; bases not matched to a gene: 5. There are 12 residues in the CDR3.

V and J are TRBV21-1 and TRBJ2-5; the tabulated D call, TRBD2, remains unverified against the DNA. TRBV21-1 is a pseudogene segment. The CDR3 runs 13 residues. CDR3 DNA: TGTGCCAGCAGCACGACTAGTCCAGAGACCCAGTACTTC. Encoded protein: CASSTTSPETQYF.

The rearrangement links TRBV19 to TRBJ2-4; 8 nucleotides match TRBD2. Trimming removed 0 bases from V and 3 bases from J; junction bases left unmatched: 7. The germline gives CDR1 LNHDA, CDR2 SQIVND (reference sequence). This CDR3 has 17 residues. CDR3 nucleotide sequence: TGTGCCAGTAGTATAGATCAACGGGGGGGTGACAAAAACATTCAGTACTTC. Residues: CASSIDQRGGDKNIQYF.

The chain has TRBV27 and TRBJ2-1, with TRBD1 matching 9 bases. The V segment lost 6 bases and the J segment 7 bases; nucleotides outside the gene matches: 13. Looked up from germline, CDR1 is MNHEY and CDR2 is SMNVEV (reference sequence). This CDR3 is built from 16 residues. For the CDR3, the DNA is TGTGCCAGCAGCTCCTCTACAGGGGGCGCCTGGAATGAGCAGTTCTTC. This codes for CASSSSTGGAWNEQFF.

V gene TRBV19 combines with J gene TRBJ2-1, with unresolved D. The CDR3 extends over 11 amino acids. Germline V CDR1 and CDR2: LNHDA, SQIVND (reference sequence). V lost 3 bases to trimming and J lost 6 bases, with 3 bases between them. CDR3 sequence reads: CASSISNEQFF. CDR3 nucleotides: TGTGCCAGTAGTATCTCCAATGAGCAGTTCTTC.

This clone was observed a handful of times. The chain joins TRBV5-1 to TRBJ2-3, with TRBD2 as a possible D gene (6 bases). V lost 2 bases and J 2 bases, leaving 12 bases between the germline ends. The germline V gene encodes CDR1 SGHRS and CDR2 YFSETQ. The CDR3 extends over 15 amino acids. In DNA form, the CDR3 reads TGCGCCAGCAGCTTAGCGGGCCCGGACACAGATACGCAGTATTTT. Its protein is CASSLAGPDTDTQYF. Filled out from reference TRBV5-1 and TRBJ2-3, the complete variable domain reads KAGVTQTPRYLIKTRGQQVTLSCSPISGHRSVSWYQQTPGQGLQFLFEYFSETQRNKGNFPGRFSGRQFSNSRSEMNVSTLELGDSALYLCASSLAGPDTDTQYFGPGTRLTVL.

The chain joins TRBV27 to TRBJ1-6; possibly TRBD1 for D (5 bases). The germline V gene has CDR1 MNHEY and CDR2 SMNVEV (reference sequence). V lost 6 bases, J lost 7 bases, and 22 bases lay in between. CDR3 length: 17 amino acids. In DNA, the CDR3 is TGTGCCAGCAGACGATTCCTTATGGGAGGGGCGAATTCACCCCTCCACTTT. Translation: CASRRFLMGGANSPLHF.

The rearrangement uses TRBV5-1 and TRBJ1-3, with 7 bases aligning to TRBD1. This CDR3 has 15 amino acids. V lost 2 bases, J lost 0 bases, and 2 bases stayed unmatched. The germline V gene has CDR1 SGHRS and CDR2 YFSETQ. The CDR3 sequence: CASSFGQVSGNTIYF. The CDR3 bases are TGCGCCAGCAGCTTCGGACAGGTCTCTGGAAACACCATATATTTT.

The chain employs TRBV11-3 and TRBJ1-1; TRBD1 agrees at 8 bases. Losses at the gene ends were 3 bases for V and 2 bases for J; bases not matched to a gene: 2. The CDR3 is 14 amino acids. Germline V gene data show CDR1 as SGHNT and CDR2 as YENEEA. CDR3 loop: CASSLQGANTEAFF. CDR3 bases: TGTGCCAGCAGCTTGCAGGGGGCAAACACTGAAGCTTTCTTT.

The chain recombines TRBV7-9 with TRBJ1-2, with D possibly matching TRBD1 (6 bases). Germline assignment: CDR1 SEHNR and CDR2 FQNEAQ (reference sequence). The CDR3 contains 15 residues. The V end was cut by 5 bases, the J end by 1 base, with 14 bases between. CDR3 sequence reads: CASSNPGHFNYGYTF. CDR3 sequence (DNA): TGTGCCAGCAGCAATCCGGGACATTTTAACTATGGCTACACCTTC.

This chain connects TRBV28 to TRBJ1-2; TRBD1 might be the D (5 bases). Germline V CDR1 and CDR2: MDHEN, SYDVKM. Trimming took off 5 bases at V and 0 bases at J, with 19 bases between the two ends. The CDR3 is 17 amino acids. The CDR3 bases are TGTGCCAGCAGTCTTAGGTTGGGGCTCCCCACTAACTATGGCTACACCTTC. Translating gives CASSLRLGLPTNYGYTF.